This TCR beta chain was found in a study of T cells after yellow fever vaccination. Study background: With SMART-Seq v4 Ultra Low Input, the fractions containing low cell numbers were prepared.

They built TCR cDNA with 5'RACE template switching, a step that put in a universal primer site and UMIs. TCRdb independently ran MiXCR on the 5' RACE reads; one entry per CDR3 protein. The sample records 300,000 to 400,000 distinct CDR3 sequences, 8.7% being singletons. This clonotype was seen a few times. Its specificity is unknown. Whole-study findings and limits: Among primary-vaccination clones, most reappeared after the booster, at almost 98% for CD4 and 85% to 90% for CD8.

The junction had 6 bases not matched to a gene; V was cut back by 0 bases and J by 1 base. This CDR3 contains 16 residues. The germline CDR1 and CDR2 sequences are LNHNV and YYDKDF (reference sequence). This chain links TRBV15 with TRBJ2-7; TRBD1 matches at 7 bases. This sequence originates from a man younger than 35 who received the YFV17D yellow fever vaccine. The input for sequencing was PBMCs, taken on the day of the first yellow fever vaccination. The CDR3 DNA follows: TGTGCCACCAGCAGAGAGGGTAGACAGGGATCCTACGAGCAGTACTTC. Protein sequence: CATSREGRQGSYEQYF.